This T cell receptor beta chain came from a study of cytomegalovirus exposure and HLA in healthy donors. Study-wide results and limits: Information on immune exposure was restricted to one variable (CMV serostatus).

CDR1 SGHRS and CDR2 YFSETQ come from the germline V gene. With 4 bases clipped from V and 3 bases from J, the junction kept 3 bases outside the gene matches. The CDR3 extends over 14 amino acids. For this clone: The antigen is undetermined.

PCR involved 60 Vbeta and 13 Jbeta primers. Repertoires were generated with immunoSEQ multiplex PCR, while TCRdb's copy carries only in-frame clones and drops some. The sample carries 150,000 to 200,000 clones, roughly 75% recorded once. Sequencing used PBMCs. This TCR derives from a woman aged 25 to 39 in good health and CMV-seronegative. The chain uses TRBV5-1 and TRBJ2-5; 10 bases fit TRBD2. CDR3 nucleotide sequence: TGCGCCAGCAGCCCGGGGACTAGCGAAGAGACCCAGTACTTC. It specifies CASSPGTSEETQYF.